These T cell receptor beta chains were read from a single sample in a study of cytomegalovirus exposure and HLA in healthy donors. The table came from immunoSEQ multiplex PCR; TCRdb's copy has only in-frame clones and leaves some out. The table lists tens of thousands of clones, about 70% of them singletons. Material: PBMCs. These receptors came from a male donor in good health and CMV-seropositive. The CDR3 runs from the conserved cysteine through the conserved F or W. A D gene is named only where the DNA matches it firmly. Clone size, where shown, is once, few, many, or a class for clones that have expanded.

J gene | clone size | D gene | V gene | CDR3 DNA | CDR3 protein
TRBJ2-5 | - | - | TRBV5-1 | TGCGCCAGCAGCTTGGGGGGAGGTTTTGAGACCCAGTACTTC | CASSLGGGFETQYF
TRBJ2-7 | - | TRBD1 | TRBV7-6 | TGTGCCAGCAGCTTGGGACAGTCGGCATCCTACGAGCAGTACTTC | CASSLGQSASYEQYF
TRBJ2-2 | - | - | TRBV18 | TGTGCCAGCTCACCGCCCATGGGGGGTGTCACCGGGGAGCTGTTTTTT | CASSPPMGGVTGELFF
TRBJ2-7 | - | - | TRBV19 | TGTGCCAGTAGTATGGGTATTGAGCGGCCCTCCTACGAGCAGTACTTC | CASSMGIERPSYEQYF
TRBJ1-1 | - | - | TRBV19 | TGTGCCACTTACTCAGGACTCGACACTGAAGCTTTCTTT | CATYSGLDTEAFF
TRBJ1-5 | - | - | TRBV5-4 | TGTGCCAGCAGCTCGGCAGGGAATCAGCCCCAGCATTTT | CASSSAGNQPQHF
TRBJ2-7 | few | - | TRBV7-2 | TGTGCCAGCAGCTTAGGCGTGTACGAGCAGTACTTC | CASSLGVYEQYF
TRBJ2-3 | - | TRBD2 | TRBV5-5 | TGTGCCAGCAGCTTGGTCGGGGGAGGGATAAGCACAGATACGCAGTATTTT | CASSLVGGGISTDTQYF
TRBJ1-2 | - | TRBD1 | TRBV28 | TGTGCCAGCAGCCGGGACAGGGGACGGGGCGGCTACACCTTC | CASSRDRGRGGYTF
TRBJ2-7 | few | TRBD2 | TRBV7-2 | TGTGCCAGCAGCTCGCAGACCGGGACTAGATCCTACGAGCAGTACTTC | CASSSQTGTRSYEQYF
TRBJ2-7 | - | - | TRBV28 | TGTGCCAGCACCGTACAGGGAACCTACGAGCAGTACTTC | CASTVQGTYEQYF
TRBJ2-1 | - | TRBD2 | TRBV7-3 | TGTGCCAGCAGTTGGACTAGCGGGGAGTACAATGAGCAGTTCTTC | CASSWTSGEYNEQFF
TRBJ2-1 | few | TRBD2 | TRBV11-2 | TGTGCCAGCAGCTTCGGGACTAGCACCGAAGAGCAGTTCTTC | CASSFGTSTEEQFF
TRBJ2-7 | - | TRBD2 | TRBV10-2 | TGCGCCAGCAGTAGGACTAGCGGGAGCGGGGAGCAGTACTTC | CASSRTSGSGEQYF
TRBJ1-4 | - | - | TRBV5-1 | TGCGCCAGCAGCTTGGAAATTCTATCAACTAATGAAAAACTGTTTTTT | CASSLEILSTNEKLFF
TRBJ2-5 | - | - | TRBV7-2 | TGTGCCAGCAGCTTCACCGGGGGGCGGGGAGAGACCCAGTACTTC | CASSFTGGRGETQYF
TRBJ2-3 | - | - | TRBV7-9 | TGTGCCAGCAGCGTTGACAGGAGTTACACAGATACGCAGTATTTT | CASSVDRSYTDTQYF
TRBJ2-3 | - | TRBD2 | TRBV23-1 | TGCGCCAGCAGTCCTAGACTAGCGGGGGCTGGAGATACGCAGTATTTT | CASSPRLAGAGDTQYF
TRBJ2-1 | - | TRBD2 | TRBV12-5 | TGTGCTAGTGGTTCAGGAAGCGGGGATTACAATGAGCAGTTCTTC | CASGSGSGDYNEQFF
TRBJ2-5 | - | - | TRBV4-1 | TGCGCCAGCAGCCAAGGGTTACAGGGCTGGGAGACCCAGTACTTC | CASSQGLQGWETQYF
TRBJ1-4 | - | TRBD1 | TRBV14 | TGTGCCAGCAGCCATCTCTCCGGGACAGCTAATGAAAAACTGTTTTTT | CASSHLSGTANEKLFF
TRBJ2-1 | - | - | TRBV21-1 | TGTGCCAGCAGCAAAAGATGGTGCGGACTGCCTAACAATGAGCAGTTCTTC | CASSKRWCGLPNNEQFF
TRBJ2-7 | - | - | TRBV7-2 | TGTGCCAGCAGCTTAGTTGCCAGGGTGGACGAGCAGTACTTC | CASSLVARVDEQYF
TRBJ1-1 | - | TRBD1 | TRBV7-2 | TGTGCCAGCAGCCCCGGACAGGTGAACACTGAAGCTTTCTTT | CASSPGQVNTEAFF
TRBJ1-4 | - | - | TRBV7-9 | TGTTCCAGCAGCTTTGGACAGTTCGAAAAACTGTTTTTT | CSSSFGQFEKLFF
TRBJ1-4 | - | - | TRBV5-4 | TGTGCCAGCAGCTTGGCTGGGGCAGCCCCTAATGAAAAACTGTTTTTT | CASSLAGAAPNEKLFF
TRBJ2-2 | - | TRBD2 | TRBV5-8 | TGTGCCAGCAGCGGTGGTCTAGCGGGGCACGGGGAGCTGTTTTTT | CASSGGLAGHGELFF
TRBJ1-1 | - | - | TRBV5-1 | TGCGCCAGCAGCGAAGGGGGAAGCGCGATGAACACTGAAGCTTTCTTT | CASSEGGSAMNTEAFF
TRBJ2-3 | - | TRBD2 | TRBV7-2 | TGTGCCAGCAGCTTAGTCGGGACTAACACAGATACGCAGTATTTT | CASSLVGTNTDTQYF
TRBJ2-2 | - | - | TRBV4-1 | TGCGCCAGCAGCCCTCAGGGATTCCGGGAGCTGTTTTTT | CASSPQGFRELFF